This paragraph reports one T cell receptor beta chain. Its antigen is unidentified. This sample is drawn from a study of cytomegalovirus exposure and HLA in healthy donors. PCR employed 60 Vbeta and 13 Jbeta primers. Here immunoSEQ multiplex PCR was the method, and the copy in TCRdb shows in-frame clones only, minus some. This table holds 100,000 or so clones, roughly 80% found once. The V gene's germline CDR1 is SNHLY and CDR2 FYNNEI. The V end lost 5 bases, the J end lost 10 bases, and 18 bases lay between the germline ends. CDR3 length: 15 amino acids. The study, taken as a whole, reports: Later analysis associated a missense DCLRE1C variant with TCR beta V- and J-gene trimming.

The gene calls are TRBV2 and TRBJ1-6; D is perhaps TRBD1 (5 bases). Source material: PBMCs. The TCR originated in a man aged 35-49 years in good health and CMV-seronegative. DNA of the CDR3: TGTGCCAGCAGTCCCCGGACAAGCGCAGGGTCACCCCTCCACTTT. Its translation is CASSPRTSAGSPLHF.